The rows below give T cell receptor beta chains drawn from one sample of a study of T cell changes during pregnancy in multiple sclerosis. Only in-frame clones appear in the TCRdb table, and some are missing; sequencing was by immunoSEQ multiplex PCR. The repertoire has roughly 40,000 clones, around 84% of them found once; the top ten carry about 0.64%. Sample: CD4+ T cells from peripheral blood mononuclear cells, taken before pregnancy. These TCRs come from a female donor with multiple sclerosis, enrolled in a pregnancy study. The CDR3 runs from the conserved cysteine through the conserved F or W. The D gene is left open where the match is weak. Some rows have no size entry. The others give once, few or many, or a class for an expanded clone.

d_call | j_call | v_call | clone_size | cdr3_nt | cdr3_aa
TRBD1 | TRBJ2-5 | TRBV6-5 | - | TGTGCCAGCAACCCGACAGGGGAAAAAACCCAGTACTTC | CASNPTGEKTQYF
- | TRBJ1-1 | TRBV5-1 | - | TGCGCCAGCAGCGGGGGGGATTTTATCGAAGCTTTCTTT | CASSGGDFIEAFF
- | TRBJ1-2 | TRBV7-9 | - | TGTGCCAGCAGCTTGGGGAAGGAGGGAGACGGCTACACCTTC | CASSLGKEGDGYTF
TRBD2 | TRBJ2-1 | TRBV6-1 | - | TGTGCCAGCAGGGAGACTAGCGGGTATGAGCAGTTCTTC | CASRETSGYEQFF
TRBD1 | TRBJ1-2 | TRBV7-2 | - | TGTGCCAGCAGCTCGGGACAGAACTATGGCTACACCTTC | CASSSGQNYGYTF
- | TRBJ1-2 | TRBV5-6 | - | TGTGCCAGCAGCCCCATTGCCAGGCAGTTTAACTATGGCTACACCTTC | CASSPIARQFNYGYTF
- | TRBJ1-1 | TRBV28 | - | TGTGCCAGCAGTTTAATCTTGGGGGCAGGGAGAAGGGCCGAAGCTTTCTTT | CASSLILGAGRRAEAFF
- | TRBJ1-6 | TRBV6-1 | - | TGTGCCTCCCTAGCAGTGGAATCACCCCTCCACTTT | CASLAVESPLHF
- | TRBJ1-6 | TRBV4-2 | - | TGTGCCAGCAGCCAGGGTACAGGGTTTGATTCACCCCTCCACTTT | CASSQGTGFDSPLHF
TRBD1 | TRBJ2-5 | TRBV11-2 | - | TGTGCCAGCAGCTGGGGACAGGGAGAGACCCAGTACTTC | CASSWGQGETQYF
TRBD1 | TRBJ1-1 | TRBV29-1 | - | TGCAGCGGATCAGACAGGGCGAACACTGAAGCTTTCTTT | CSGSDRANTEAFF
- | TRBJ1-1 | TRBV11-3 | once | TGTGCCAGCAGCGGAGAGGCAGGGGCGAACACTGAAGCTTTCTTT | CASSGEAGANTEAFF
TRBD1 | TRBJ1-5 | TRBV19 | many | TGTGCCAGTAGTAAGACAGGGGCAGGGCAGCCCCAGCATTTT | CASSKTGAGQPQHF
- | TRBJ1-4 | TRBV2 | - | TGTGCCAGCAGTGAAGGGGCCCTCTGGGAAAAACTGTTTTTT | CASSEGALWEKLFF
TRBD2 | TRBJ2-3 | TRBV2 | - | TGTGCCAGCTCACTAGCGGGAGGTTTCGCAGATACGCAGTATTTT | CASSLAGGFADTQYF
- | TRBJ1-1 | TRBV6-1 | - | TGTGCCAGCAGTTTACCCAACTTATATGGCACTGAAGCTTTCTTT | CASSLPNLYGTEAFF
- | TRBJ1-1 | TRBV6-5 | - | TGTGCCAGCAAGGGGCAGGGGAAAGTTGAAGCTTTCTTT | CASKGQGKVEAFF
- | TRBJ2-5 | TRBV7-8 | - | TGTGCCAGCAGCTTAGGGGCAGCCCAAGAGACCCAGTACTTC | CASSLGAAQETQYF
TRBD1 | TRBJ2-5 | TRBV6-1 | - | TGTGCCAGCAGGGGGGGGACAGGGGCTCCGGAGACCCAGTACTTC | CASRGGTGAPETQYF
TRBD2 | TRBJ2-3 | TRBV9 | - | TGTGCCAGCAGCGTAGAGCGGGGGGCCCCAGATACGCAGTATTTT | CASSVERGAPDTQYF
TRBD2 | TRBJ2-1 | TRBV11-3 | - | TGTGCCAGCAGCTTAGGCGGGGGACTAGCGGGAGTGAACTACAATGAGCAGTTCTTC | CASSLGGGLAGVNYNEQFF
- | TRBJ1-1 | TRBV7-2 | once | TGTGCCAGCAGCCCCCAGACAGGCGTGAACACTGAAGCTTTCTTT | CASSPQTGVNTEAFF
- | TRBJ1-2 | TRBV7-9 | - | TGTGCCAGCAGCTTAGTGGGGGCGGATGGCTACACCTTC | CASSLVGADGYTF
- | TRBJ1-2 | TRBV7-9 | - | TGTGCCAGCAGCTTAGATGTGGGCCCAGGCTATGGCTACACCTTC | CASSLDVGPGYGYTF
- | TRBJ1-2 | TRBV19 | - | TGTGCCAGTAGCCGCGACAGGTTCTACTCACTTTATGGCTACACCTTC | CASSRDRFYSLYGYTF
- | TRBJ1-1 | TRBV7-2 | - | TGTGCCAGCAGCGATTCTATGGCAGGGGACACTGAAGCTTTCTTT | CASSDSMAGDTEAFF
- | TRBJ2-2 | TRBV5-1 | - | TGCGCCAGCAGCTTGGCGCAGGGTGGGGACACCGGGGAGCTGTTTTTT | CASSLAQGGDTGELFF
- | TRBJ2-2 | TRBV18 | - | TGTGCCAGCTCACCACTACAGGGTGCGTCGGCCGGGGAGCTGTTTTTT | CASSPLQGASAGELFF
- | TRBJ2-7 | TRBV5-1 | - | TGCGCCAGCAGCCCTCCTAGCTCGAGCTCCTACGAGCAGTACTTC | CASSPPSSSSYEQYF
TRBD2 | TRBJ2-7 | TRBV30 | - | TGTGCCTGGAGTGTCGTCTCGGGGGGAGGGGAGCAGTACTTC | CAWSVVSGGGEQYF
TRBD2 | TRBJ2-3 | TRBV19 | - | TGTGCCAGTAGTATAGATCCTCCCCGGGCGGGGGGGTACACAGATACGCAGTATTTT | CASSIDPPRAGGYTDTQYF
- | TRBJ2-3 | TRBV19 | - | TGTGCCAGTAGTATGGCCCCCTTCTATCAGGCAGATACGCAGTATTTT | CASSMAPFYQADTQYF
- | TRBJ1-5 | TRBV19 | - | TGTGCCAGTAGTTCCGACGGAGGGTCGGGTCAGCCCCAGCATTTT | CASSSDGGSGQPQHF
TRBD1 | TRBJ2-7 | TRBV6-1 | - | TGTGCCAGCAGTGTAACCGGGACAGGGGCCTACGAGCAGTACTTC | CASSVTGTGAYEQYF
- | TRBJ1-5 | TRBV19 | few | TGTGCCAGTAGTATCGTCAGGGAGGGCAATCAGCCCCAGCATTTT | CASSIVREGNQPQHF
- | TRBJ2-2 | TRBV21-1 | - | TGTGCCAGCAGCCCGGGACAGGTGAACACCGGGGAGCTGTTTTTT | CASSPGQVNTGELFF
- | TRBJ1-2 | TRBV4-3 | once | TGCGCCAGCAGACAAGATGAGGGCCAGGGGCCCTATGGCTACACCTTC | CASRQDEGQGPYGYTF
TRBD1 | TRBJ2-3 | TRBV19 | once | TGTGCCAGTAGCCGGTGGGACAGGGCCACAGATACGCAGTATTTT | CASSRWDRATDTQYF
TRBD1 | TRBJ2-3 | TRBV7-7 | - | TGTGCCAGCAGCTCAGGGGGAGATACGCAGTATTTT | CASSSGGDTQYF
TRBD2 | TRBJ2-7 | TRBV28 | few | TGTGCCAGCAGTTTTCCCCGGGGAGGGAGCTCCTACGAGCAGTACTTC | CASSFPRGGSSYEQYF
- | TRBJ1-5 | TRBV19 | once | TGTGCCAGTAGTGTCAGGGCTCAGCCCCAGCATTTT | CASSVRAQPQHF
TRBD1 | TRBJ1-2 | TRBV6-1 | - | TGTGCCAGCAGTGAGGAGGGGGCGGGGTATGGCTACACCTTC | CASSEEGAGYGYTF
TRBD1 | TRBJ1-1 | TRBV30 | - | TGTGCCTGGAGTTTCGGGACAGGGTGGACTGAAGCTTTCTTT | CAWSFGTGWTEAFF
TRBD1 | TRBJ1-4 | TRBV30 | - | TGTGCCTGGAGTGACGCACAGGGGATTGCAACTAATGAAAAACTGTTTTTT | CAWSDAQGIATNEKLFF
- | TRBJ1-2 | TRBV5-1 | - | TGCGCCAGCAGCCGGGTCGGCAGGGGAAATGGCTACACCTTC | CASSRVGRGNGYTF
- | TRBJ2-1 | TRBV13 | once | TGTGCCAGCAGTTTTCAGCGAGGGAATGAGCAGTTCTTC | CASSFQRGNEQFF
- | TRBJ1-1 | TRBV5-1 | - | TGCGCCAGCAGCGCCGGAGGAACTGAAGCTTTCTTT | CASSAGGTEAFF
TRBD2 | TRBJ2-2 | TRBV5-1 | - | TGCGCCAGCAGCTTCGATACTAGCGGGCGCAACACCGGGGAGCTGTTTTTT | CASSFDTSGRNTGELFF
- | TRBJ2-1 | TRBV7-9 | - | TGTGCCAGCAGCCTATTGACAGTTTCAGCCGGTTACAATGAGCAGTTCTTC | CASSLLTVSAGYNEQFF
- | TRBJ1-1 | TRBV13 | - | TGTGCCAGCAGCCCATCGGGCAGGGGCAATGTGGGCACTGAAGCTTTCTTT | CASSPSGRGNVGTEAFF